This T cell receptor beta chain was identified during a study of response to subunit inactivated influenza vaccine. Study findings and constraints: Researchers suggested that each seasonal influenza vaccination recruits few new T cells.

Using its own MiXCR run on the RT-PCR reads, TCRdb lists one record per CDR3 protein. The table includes 630,000 or so distinct CDR3 sequences, roughly 14% detected once. This clonotype showed up many times. Its antigen is undetermined. Source: PBMCs from blood, taken 11 to 12 days after vaccination. The TCR originated in a man aged 45-65 years who received an inactivated influenza vaccine.

For the CDR3, the DNA is TGTGCCAGCAGTCCCCGACTAGCGGGAGACAATGAGCAGTTCTTC. This translates into CASSPRLAGDNEQFF. The J gene is TRBJ2-1, the V gene TRBV27; 12 bases align to TRBD2. In germline, CDR1 is MNHEY, CDR2 SMNVEV (reference sequence). V gave up 5 bases and J gave up 5 bases; unmatched junction bases: 4. CDR3 length equals 15 residues.